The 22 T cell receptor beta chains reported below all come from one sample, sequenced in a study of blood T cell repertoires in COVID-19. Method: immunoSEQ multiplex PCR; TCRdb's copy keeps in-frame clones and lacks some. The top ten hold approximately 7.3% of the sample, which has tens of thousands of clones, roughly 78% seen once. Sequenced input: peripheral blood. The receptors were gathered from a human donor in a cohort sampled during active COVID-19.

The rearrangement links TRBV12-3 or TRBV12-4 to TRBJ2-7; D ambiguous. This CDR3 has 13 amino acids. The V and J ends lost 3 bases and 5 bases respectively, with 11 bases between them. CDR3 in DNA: TGTGCCAGCAGTTTTCCCAGGTCCAACGAGCAGTACTTC. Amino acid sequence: CASSFPRSNEQYF.

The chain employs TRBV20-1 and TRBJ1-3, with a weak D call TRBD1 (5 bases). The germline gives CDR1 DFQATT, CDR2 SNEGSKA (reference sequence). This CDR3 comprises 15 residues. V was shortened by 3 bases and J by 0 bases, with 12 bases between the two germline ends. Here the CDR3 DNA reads TGCAGTGCTAGTTTTGGGGCACACTCTGGAAACACCATATATTTT. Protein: CSASFGAHSGNTIYF.

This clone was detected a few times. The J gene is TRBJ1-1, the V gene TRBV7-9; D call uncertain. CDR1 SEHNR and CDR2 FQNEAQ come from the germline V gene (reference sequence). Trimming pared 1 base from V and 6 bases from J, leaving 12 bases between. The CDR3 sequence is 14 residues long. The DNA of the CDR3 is TGTGCCAGCAGCTTAGTTGGGCAGGACTCTGAAGCTTTCTTT. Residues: CASSLVGQDSEAFF.

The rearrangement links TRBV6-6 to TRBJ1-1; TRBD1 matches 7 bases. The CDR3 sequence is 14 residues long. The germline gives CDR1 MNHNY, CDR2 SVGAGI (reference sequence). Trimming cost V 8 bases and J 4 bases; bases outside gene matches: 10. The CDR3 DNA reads TGTGCCAGCTGCGACAGGGACGGAGGCACTGAAGCTTTCTTT. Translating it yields CASCDRDGGTEAFF.

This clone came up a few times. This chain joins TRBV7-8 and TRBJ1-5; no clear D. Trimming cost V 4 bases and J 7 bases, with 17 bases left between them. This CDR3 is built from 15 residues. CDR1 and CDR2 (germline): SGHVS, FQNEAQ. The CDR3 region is CASSYLTGNLQPQHF. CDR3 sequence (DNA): TGTGCCAGCAGCTACCTGACGGGTAACCTCCAGCCCCAGCATTTT.

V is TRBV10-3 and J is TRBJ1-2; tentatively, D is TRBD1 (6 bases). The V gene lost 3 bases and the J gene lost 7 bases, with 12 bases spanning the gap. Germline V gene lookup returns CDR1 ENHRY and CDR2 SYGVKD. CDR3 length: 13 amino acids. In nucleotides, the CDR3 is TGTGCCATCAGTGAAGGGACATTTAGTGGCTACACCTTC. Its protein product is CAISEGTFSGYTF.

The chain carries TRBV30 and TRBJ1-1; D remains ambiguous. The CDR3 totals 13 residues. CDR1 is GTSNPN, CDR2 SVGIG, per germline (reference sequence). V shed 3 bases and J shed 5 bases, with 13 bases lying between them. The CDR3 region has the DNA TGTGCCTGGAGCCCAACAGCGGGAACTGAAGCTTTCTTT. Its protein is CAWSPTAGTEAFF.

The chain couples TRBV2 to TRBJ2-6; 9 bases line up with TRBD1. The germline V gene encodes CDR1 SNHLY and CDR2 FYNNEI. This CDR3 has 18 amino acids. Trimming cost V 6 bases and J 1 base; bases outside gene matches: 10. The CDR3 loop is CASSDRGQGPSGANVLTF. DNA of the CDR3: TGTGCCAGCAGCGACAGAGGACAGGGGCCTTCTGGGGCCAACGTCCTGACTTTC.

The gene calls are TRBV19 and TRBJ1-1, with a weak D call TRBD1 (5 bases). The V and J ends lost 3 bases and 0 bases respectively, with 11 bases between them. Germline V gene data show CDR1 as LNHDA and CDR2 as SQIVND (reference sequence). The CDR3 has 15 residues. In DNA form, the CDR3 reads TGTGCCAGTAGTATCGGGGGACGGTTGAACACTGAAGCTTTCTTT. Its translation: CASSIGGRLNTEAFF. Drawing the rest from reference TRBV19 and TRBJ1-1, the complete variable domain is DGGITQSPKYLFRKEGQNVTLSCEQNLNHDAMYWYRQDPGQGLRLIYYSQIVNDFQKGDIAEGYSVSREKKESFPLTVTSAQKNPTAFYLCASSIGGRLNTEAFFGQGTRLTVV.

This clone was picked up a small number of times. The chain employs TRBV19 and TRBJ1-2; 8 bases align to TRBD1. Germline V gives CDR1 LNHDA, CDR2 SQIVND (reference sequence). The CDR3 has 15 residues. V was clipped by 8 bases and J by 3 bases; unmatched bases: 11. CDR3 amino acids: CASLPFRGLDYGYTF. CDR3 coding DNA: TGTGCCAGTCTTCCATTCAGGGGGCTTGACTATGGCTACACCTTC. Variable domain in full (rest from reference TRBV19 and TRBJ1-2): DGGITQSPKYLFRKEGQNVTLSCEQNLNHDAMYWYRQDPGQGLRLIYYSQIVNDFQKGDIAEGYSVSREKKESFPLTVTSAQKNPTAFYLCASLPFRGLDYGYTFGSGTRLTVV.

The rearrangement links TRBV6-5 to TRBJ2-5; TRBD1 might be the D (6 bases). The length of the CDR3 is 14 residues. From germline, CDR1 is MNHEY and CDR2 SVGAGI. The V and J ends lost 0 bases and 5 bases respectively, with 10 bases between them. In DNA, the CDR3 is TGTGCCAGCAGTTACTCTGGGACACGCGAGACCCAGTACTTC. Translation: CASSYSGTRETQYF.

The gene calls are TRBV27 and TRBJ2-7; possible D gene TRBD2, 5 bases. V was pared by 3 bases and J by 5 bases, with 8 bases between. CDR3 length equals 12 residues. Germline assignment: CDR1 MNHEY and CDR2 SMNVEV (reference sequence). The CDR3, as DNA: TGTGCCAGCAGTTTTCGGGGAAACGAGCAGTACTTC. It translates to CASSFRGNEQYF.

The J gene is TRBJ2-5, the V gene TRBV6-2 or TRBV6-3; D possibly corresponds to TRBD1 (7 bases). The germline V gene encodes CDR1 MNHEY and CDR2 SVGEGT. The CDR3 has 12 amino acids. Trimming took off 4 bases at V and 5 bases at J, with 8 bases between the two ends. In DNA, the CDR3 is TGTGCCAGCAGTTCAGGGGGGGAGACCCAGTACTTC. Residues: CASSSGGETQYF.

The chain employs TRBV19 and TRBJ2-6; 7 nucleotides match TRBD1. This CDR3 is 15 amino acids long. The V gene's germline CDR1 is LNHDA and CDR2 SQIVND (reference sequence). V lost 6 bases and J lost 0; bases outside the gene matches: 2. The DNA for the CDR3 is TGTGCCAGTAGGGCAGGGGGCTCTGGGGCCAACGTCCTGACTTTC. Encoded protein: CASRAGGSGANVLTF.

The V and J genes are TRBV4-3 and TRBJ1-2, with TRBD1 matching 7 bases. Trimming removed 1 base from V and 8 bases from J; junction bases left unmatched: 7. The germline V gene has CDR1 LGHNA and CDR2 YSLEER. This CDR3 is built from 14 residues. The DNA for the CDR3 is TGCGCCAGCAGCCAAGTACGGAGGGGGCAGGGCTACACCTTC. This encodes CASSQVRRGQGYTF.

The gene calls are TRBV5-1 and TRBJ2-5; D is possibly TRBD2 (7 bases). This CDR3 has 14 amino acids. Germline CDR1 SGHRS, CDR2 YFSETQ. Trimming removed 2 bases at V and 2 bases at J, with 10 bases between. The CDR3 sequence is CASSFGGPQETQYF. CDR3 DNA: TGCGCCAGCAGCTTCGGGGGGCCTCAAGAGACCCAGTACTTC.

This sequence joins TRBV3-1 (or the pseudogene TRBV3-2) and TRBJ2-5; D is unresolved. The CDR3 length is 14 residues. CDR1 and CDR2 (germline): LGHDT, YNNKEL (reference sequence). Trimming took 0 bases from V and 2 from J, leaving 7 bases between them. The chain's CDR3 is CASSQDPLQETQYF. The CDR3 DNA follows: TGTGCCAGCAGCCAAGACCCACTACAAGAGACCCAGTACTTC.

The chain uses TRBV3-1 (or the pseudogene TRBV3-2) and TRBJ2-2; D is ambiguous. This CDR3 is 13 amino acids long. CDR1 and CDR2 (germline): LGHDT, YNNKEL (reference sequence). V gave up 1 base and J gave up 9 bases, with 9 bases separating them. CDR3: CASSQGPSRELFF. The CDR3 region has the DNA TGTGCCAGCAGCCAAGGGCCGTCCCGGGAGCTGTTTTTT.

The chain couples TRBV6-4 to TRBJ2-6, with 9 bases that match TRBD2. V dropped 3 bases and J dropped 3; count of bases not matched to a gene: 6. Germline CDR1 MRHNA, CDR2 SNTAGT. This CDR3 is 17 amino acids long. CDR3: CASSDAGGPFGANVLTF. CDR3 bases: TGTGCCAGCAGTGATGCGGGGGGGCCATTTGGGGCCAACGTCCTGACTTTC.

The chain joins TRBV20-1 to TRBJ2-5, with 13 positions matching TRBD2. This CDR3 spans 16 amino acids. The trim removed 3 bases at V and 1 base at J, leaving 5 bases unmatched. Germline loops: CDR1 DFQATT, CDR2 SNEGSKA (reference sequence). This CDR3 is CSASRTSGGIQETQYF. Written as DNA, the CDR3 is TGCAGTGCTAGTCGGACTAGCGGGGGCATCCAAGAGACCCAGTACTTC.

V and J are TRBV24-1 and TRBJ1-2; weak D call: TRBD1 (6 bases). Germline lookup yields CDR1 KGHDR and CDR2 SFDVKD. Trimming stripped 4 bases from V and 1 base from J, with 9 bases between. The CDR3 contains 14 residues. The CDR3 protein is CATSDPDSNYGYTF. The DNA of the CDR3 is TGTGCCACCAGTGACCCGGACAGTAACTATGGCTACACCTTC.

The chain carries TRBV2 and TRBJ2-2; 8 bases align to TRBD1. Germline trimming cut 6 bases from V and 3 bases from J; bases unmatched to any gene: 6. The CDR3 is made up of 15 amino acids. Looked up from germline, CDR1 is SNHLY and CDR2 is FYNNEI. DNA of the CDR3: TGTGCCAGCAGCGGACAGGGTTTGGACACCGGGGAGCTGTTTTTT. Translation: CASSGQGLDTGELFF.